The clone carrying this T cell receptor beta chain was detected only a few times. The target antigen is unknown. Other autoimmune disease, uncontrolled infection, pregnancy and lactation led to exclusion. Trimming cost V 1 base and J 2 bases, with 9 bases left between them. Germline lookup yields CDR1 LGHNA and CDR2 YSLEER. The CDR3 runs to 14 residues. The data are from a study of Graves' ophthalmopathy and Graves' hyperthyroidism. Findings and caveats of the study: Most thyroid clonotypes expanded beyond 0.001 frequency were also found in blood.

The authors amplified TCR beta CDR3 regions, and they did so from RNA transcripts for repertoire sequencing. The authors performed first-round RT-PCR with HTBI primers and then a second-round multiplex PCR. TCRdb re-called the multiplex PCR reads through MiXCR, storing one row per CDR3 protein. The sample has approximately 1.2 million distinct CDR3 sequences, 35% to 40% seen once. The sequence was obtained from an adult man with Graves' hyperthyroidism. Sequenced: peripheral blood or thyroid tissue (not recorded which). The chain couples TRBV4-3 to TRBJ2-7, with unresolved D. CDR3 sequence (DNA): TGCGCCAGCAGCCAAGGGTTGTCGACCTACGAGCAGTACTTC. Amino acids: CASSQGLSTYEQYF.